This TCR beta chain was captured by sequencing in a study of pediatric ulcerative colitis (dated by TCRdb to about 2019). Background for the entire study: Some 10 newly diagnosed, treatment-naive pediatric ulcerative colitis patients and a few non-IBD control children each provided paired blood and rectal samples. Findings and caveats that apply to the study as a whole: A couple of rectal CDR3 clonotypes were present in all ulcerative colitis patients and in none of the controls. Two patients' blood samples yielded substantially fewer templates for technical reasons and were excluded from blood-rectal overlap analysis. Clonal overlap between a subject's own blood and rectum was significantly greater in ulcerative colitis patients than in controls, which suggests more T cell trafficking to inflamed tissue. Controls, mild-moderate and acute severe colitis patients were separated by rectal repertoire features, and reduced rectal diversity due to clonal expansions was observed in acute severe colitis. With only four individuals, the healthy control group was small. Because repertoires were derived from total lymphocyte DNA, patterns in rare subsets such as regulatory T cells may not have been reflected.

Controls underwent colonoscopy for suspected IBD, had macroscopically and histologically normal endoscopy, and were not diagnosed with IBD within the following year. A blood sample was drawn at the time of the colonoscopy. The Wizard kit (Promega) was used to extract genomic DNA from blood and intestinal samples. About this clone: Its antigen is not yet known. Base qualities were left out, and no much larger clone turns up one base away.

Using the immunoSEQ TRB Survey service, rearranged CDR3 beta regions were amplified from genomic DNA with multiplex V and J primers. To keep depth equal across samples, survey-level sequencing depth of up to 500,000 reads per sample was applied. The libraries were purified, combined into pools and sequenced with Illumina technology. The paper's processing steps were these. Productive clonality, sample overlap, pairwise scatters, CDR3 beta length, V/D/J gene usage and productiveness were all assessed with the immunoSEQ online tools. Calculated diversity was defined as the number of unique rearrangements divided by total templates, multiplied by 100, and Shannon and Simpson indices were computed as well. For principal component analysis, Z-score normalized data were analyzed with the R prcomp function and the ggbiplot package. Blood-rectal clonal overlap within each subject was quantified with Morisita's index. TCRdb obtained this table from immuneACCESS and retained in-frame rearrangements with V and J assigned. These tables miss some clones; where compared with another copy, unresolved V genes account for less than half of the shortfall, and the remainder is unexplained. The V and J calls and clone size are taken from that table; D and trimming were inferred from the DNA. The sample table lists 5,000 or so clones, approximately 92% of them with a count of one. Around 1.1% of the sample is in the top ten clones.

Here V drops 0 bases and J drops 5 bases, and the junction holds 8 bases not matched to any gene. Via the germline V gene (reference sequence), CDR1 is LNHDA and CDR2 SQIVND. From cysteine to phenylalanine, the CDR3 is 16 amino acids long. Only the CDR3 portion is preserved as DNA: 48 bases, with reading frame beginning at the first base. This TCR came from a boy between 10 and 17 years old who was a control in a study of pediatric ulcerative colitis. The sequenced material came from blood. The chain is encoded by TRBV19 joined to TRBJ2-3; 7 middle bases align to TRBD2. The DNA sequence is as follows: TGTGCCAGTAGTATAGATTCACCGGGAGGCAGAGATACGCAGTATTTT. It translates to CASSIDSPGGRDTQYF.